A single sample is the source of the 6 T cell receptor beta chains below, sequenced in a study of CD4 T cells in relation to SARS-CoV-2 and coronaviruses. For these receptors, no antigen is known. The method was immunoSEQ multiplex PCR; TCRdb's version includes in-frame clones alone and lacks a portion of them. The table has about 36,000 clones, 70% to 85% seen once. Sequenced: memory CD4+ T cells from PBMCs, cultured in vitro. These TCRs come from an adult with COVID-19.

The chain couples TRBV7-9 to TRBJ2-5, with 7 bases that match TRBD1. J was trimmed by 4 bases and V by 1 base; bases with no gene match: 6. Germline values: CDR1 SEHNR, CDR2 FQNEAQ (reference sequence). The CDR3 consists of 15 residues. The DNA of the CDR3 is TGTGCCAGCAGCTTAGTGTCGAGGGGGCGAGAGACCCAGTACTTC. It encodes CASSLVSRGRETQYF.

The V and J genes are TRBV9 and TRBJ1-6, with D unclear. The V end lost 3 bases, the J end lost 10 bases, and 17 bases lay between the germline ends. Germline CDR1 and CDR2: SGDLS and YYNGEE. CDR3 size: 15 residues. CDR3: CASSAGGEGFSPLHF. In DNA, the CDR3 is TGTGCCAGCAGCGCGGGAGGAGAGGGCTTCTCACCCCTCCACTTT.

The chain links TRBV4-1 to TRBJ1-6; D call uncertain. Looked up from germline, CDR1 is MGHRA and CDR2 is YSYEKL. V was clipped by 4 bases and J by 10 bases, with 20 bases between them. The CDR3 has 16 amino acids. Written as DNA, the CDR3 is TGCGCCAGCAGCCCCACTTCAAGGGAGGGTTACTCACCCCTCCACTTT. Amino acids: CASSPTSREGYSPLHF.

This clone was found a few times. This sequence joins TRBV28 and TRBJ1-5; D may be TRBD1 (6 bases). The CDR3 has 16 residues. Looked up from germline, CDR1 is MDHEN and CDR2 is SYDVKM. Trimming cost V 5 bases and J 3 bases, with 17 bases left between them. The CDR3 sequence: CASSNPSGVPNQPQHF. The CDR3 DNA is TGTGCCAGCAGTAACCCTTCAGGGGTTCCCAATCAGCCCCAGCATTTT.

The rearrangement links TRBV19 to TRBJ1-1; no clear D gene. This CDR3 has 13 amino acids. Germline V lookup: CDR1 LNHDA, CDR2 SQIVND (reference sequence). Deletions cut 4 bases from V and 0 bases from J, with 6 bases between. CDR3 nucleotide sequence: TGTGCCAGTAGTAAGGGATTGAACACTGAAGCTTTCTTT. Protein: CASSKGLNTEAFF.

The gene calls are TRBV5-1 and TRBJ2-3, with 7 bases that match TRBD1. CDR3 length: 14 amino acids. The germline V gene has CDR1 SGHRS and CDR2 YFSETQ. V lost 4 bases to trimming and J lost 0 bases; unmatched junction nucleotides: 2. The CDR3 DNA sequence: TGCGCCAGCAGCCGGGACAGTAGCACAGATACGCAGTATTTT. It encodes CASSRDSSTDTQYF. Full variable domain (rest looked up from reference TRBV5-1 and TRBJ2-3): KAGVTQTPRYLIKTRGQQVTLSCSPISGHRSVSWYQQTPGQGLQFLFEYFSETQRNKGNFPGRFSGRQFSNSRSEMNVSTLELGDSALYLCASSRDSSTDTQYFGPGTRLTVL.